The subject of this entry is one T cell receptor (beta chain). The table came from immunoSEQ multiplex PCR; TCRdb's copy has only in-frame clones and leaves some out. The sample carries about 150,000 clones, roughly 92% recorded once. CDR1 and CDR2 from the germline V gene are MNHEY and SVGAGI. The length of the CDR3 is 11 residues. The V end lost 7 bases, the J end lost 3 bases, and 7 bases lay between the germline ends. This record comes from a study of T cell responses to AZD1222 COVID-19 vaccine. The material was peripheral blood, obtained on day 0 of AZD1222 vaccination. The J gene is TRBJ2-7, the V gene TRBV6-5; D remains ambiguous. This clonotype was obtained from an adult in good health. The DNA of the CDR3 is TGTGCCAGCATGGGCGGCTACGAGCAGTACTTC. Encoded protein: CASMGGYEQYF.